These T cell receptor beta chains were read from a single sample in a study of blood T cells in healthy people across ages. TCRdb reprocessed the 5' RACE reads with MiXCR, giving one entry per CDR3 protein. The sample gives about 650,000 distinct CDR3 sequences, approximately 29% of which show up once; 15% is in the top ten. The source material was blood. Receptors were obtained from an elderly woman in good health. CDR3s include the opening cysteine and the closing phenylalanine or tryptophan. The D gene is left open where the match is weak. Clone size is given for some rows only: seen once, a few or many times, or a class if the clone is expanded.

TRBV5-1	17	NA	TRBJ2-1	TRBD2	CASSPKLTSGRIDEQFF	TGCGCCAGCAGCCCGAAGCTGACTAGCGGGAGGATCGATGAGCAGTTCTTC
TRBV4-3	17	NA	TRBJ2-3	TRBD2	CASSQDIVAGGPDTQYF	TGCGCCAGCAGCCAAGATATAGTAGCGGGAGGACCGGATACGCAGTATTTT
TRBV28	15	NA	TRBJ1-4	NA	CTSSLLPGSGEKLFF	TGTACCAGCAGTTTATTACCAGGGTCGGGGGAAAAACTGTTTTTT
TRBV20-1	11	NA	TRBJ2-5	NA	CSAPNSETQYF	TGCAGTGCCCCTAATAGCGAGACCCAGTACTTC
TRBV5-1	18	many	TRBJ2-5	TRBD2	CASSLGGLAGVGQETQYF	TGCGCCAGCAGCTTGGGTGGACTAGCGGGGGTCGGCCAAGAGACCCAGTACTTC
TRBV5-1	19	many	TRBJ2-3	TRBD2	CASSSKLAGGLTRTDTQYF	TGCGCCAGCAGCAGCAAACTAGCGGGGGGGCTAACCCGCACAGATACGCAGTATTTT
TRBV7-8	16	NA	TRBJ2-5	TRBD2	CASSLTGRGRQETRYF	TGTGCCAGCAGCCTTACTGGGCGGGGGAGACAAGAGACCCGGTACTTC
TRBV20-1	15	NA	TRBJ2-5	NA	CSARDGGKMEETQYF	TGCAGTGCTAGAGATGGGGGGAAAATGGAAGAGACCCAGTACTTC
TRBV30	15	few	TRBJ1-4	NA	CAWNNYRATNEKLFF	TGTGCCTGGAATAACTACCGAGCAACTAATGAAAAACTGTTTTTT
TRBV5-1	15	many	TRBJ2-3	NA	CASSLGGLRSDTQYF	TGCGCCAGCAGCCTGGGCGGACTAAGATCGGATACGCAGTATTTT
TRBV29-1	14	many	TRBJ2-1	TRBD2	CSALSGVGIDEQFF	TGCAGCGCGCTAAGCGGGGTGGGGATTGATGAGCAGTTCTTC
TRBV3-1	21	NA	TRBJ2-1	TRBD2	CANSRITSGGQPRDFYNEQFF	TGTGCCAACAGCCGCATTACTAGCGGGGGTCAACCTCGAGACTTCTACAATGAGCAGTTCTTC
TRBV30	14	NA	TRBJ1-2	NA	CAWSQRAGKAGYTF	TGTGCCTGGAGTCAGAGGGCAGGGAAGGCTGGCTACACCTTC
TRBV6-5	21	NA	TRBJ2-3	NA	CASSYGSGKTGRGYGTDTQYF	TGTGCCAGCAGTTATGGTAGTGGAAAGACAGGCCGAGGGTACGGCACAGATACGCAGTATTTT
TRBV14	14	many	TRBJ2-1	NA	CASSYSWVNNEQFF	TGTGCCAGCAGCTATTCCTGGGTGAACAATGAGCAGTTCTTC
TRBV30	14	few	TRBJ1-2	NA	CAWRLGRGYDGYTF	TGTGCCTGGAGGCTGGGCAGGGGATACGATGGCTACACCTTC
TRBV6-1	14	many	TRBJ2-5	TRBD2	CASSEGWGGETQYF	TGTGCCAGCAGTGAAGGATGGGGGGGAGAGACCCAGTACTTC
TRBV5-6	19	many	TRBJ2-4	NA	CASSLAKSGGVIAKNIQYF	TGTGCCAGCAGCTTGGCCAAGAGTGGTGGGGTGATAGCCAAAAACATTCAGTACTTC
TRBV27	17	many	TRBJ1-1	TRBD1	CASKITDRTFMNTEAFF	TGTGCCAGCAAGATTACGGACAGGACATTCATGAACACTGAAGCTTTCTTT
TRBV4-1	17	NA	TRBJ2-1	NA	CASSVGFWGLNYDEQFF	TGCGCCAGCAGCGTAGGTTTTTGGGGACTTAACTACGATGAGCAGTTCTTC
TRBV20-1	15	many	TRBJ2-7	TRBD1	CSARDRQDRVDEQYF	TGCAGTGCTAGAGATCGCCAGGACAGGGTAGACGAGCAGTACTTC
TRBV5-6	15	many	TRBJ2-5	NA	CASNPLFSGQETQYF	TGTGCCAGCAACCCCTTGTTCAGTGGCCAAGAGACCCAGTACTTC
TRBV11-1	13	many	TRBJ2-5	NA	CASSLAGAETQYF	TGTGCCAGCAGCTTAGCAGGGGCTGAGACCCAGTACTTC
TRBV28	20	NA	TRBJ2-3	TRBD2	CASSGSGGLHERSSTDTQYF	TGTGCCAGCAGCGGCAGCGGGGGGCTTCACGAACGGTCTAGCACAGATACGCAGTATTTT
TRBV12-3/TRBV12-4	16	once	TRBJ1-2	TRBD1	CASSPGGAGLYYGYTF	TGTGCCAGCAGCCCAGGGGGCGCCGGGCTCTACTATGGCTACACCTTC
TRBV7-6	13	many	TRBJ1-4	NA	CASSGGGNEKLFF	TGTGCCAGCAGCGGGGGGGGGAATGAAAAACTGTTTTTT
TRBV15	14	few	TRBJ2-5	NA	CATSRDRGLETQYF	TGTGCCACCAGCAGAGATAGGGGATTGGAGACCCAGTACTTC
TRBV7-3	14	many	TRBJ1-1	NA	CASSLGSMNTEAFF	TGTGCCAGCAGCTTGGGCAGTATGAACACTGAAGCTTTCTTT
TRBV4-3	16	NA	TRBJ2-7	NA	CASSQDLRTVTYEQYF	TGCGCCAGCAGCCAAGATCTTCGGACAGTTACCTACGAGCAGTACTTC
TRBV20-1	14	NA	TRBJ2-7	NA	CSAFRRISSYEQYF	TGCAGTGCCTTCAGACGGATTAGCTCCTACGAGCAGTACTTC
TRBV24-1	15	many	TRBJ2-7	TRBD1	CATSAGDRGTREQYF	TGTGCCACCAGTGCCGGGGACAGGGGTACCCGGGAGCAGTACTTC
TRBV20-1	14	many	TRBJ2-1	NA	CSASWGGPYNEQFF	TGCAGTGCTAGTTGGGGGGGGCCCTACAATGAGCAGTTCTTC
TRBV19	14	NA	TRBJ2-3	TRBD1	CASEQGALADTQYF	TGTGCCAGTGAACAGGGGGCACTCGCAGATACGCAGTATTTT
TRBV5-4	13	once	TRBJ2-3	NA	CASSSPRSDTQYF	TGTGCCAGCAGCTCCCCCCGATCAGATACGCAGTATTTT
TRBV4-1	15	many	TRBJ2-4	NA	CASSQVSAGKNIQYF	TGCGCCAGCAGCCAAGTTTCGGCAGGCAAAAACATTCAGTACTTC
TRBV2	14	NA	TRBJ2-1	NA	CASRLDRGGDEQFF	TGTGCCAGCAGACTCGACAGAGGGGGTGATGAGCAGTTCTTC
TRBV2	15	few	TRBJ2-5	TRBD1	CASSETGQGIKTQYF	TGTGCCAGCAGTGAAACGGGACAGGGCATAAAGACCCAGTACTTC
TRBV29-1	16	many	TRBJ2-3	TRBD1	CSVDGKAGQGTDTQYF	TGCAGCGTTGATGGAAAGGCGGGACAGGGCACAGATACGCAGTATTTT
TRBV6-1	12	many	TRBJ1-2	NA	CASSESHYGYTF	TGTGCCAGCAGTGAATCCCACTATGGCTACACCTTC
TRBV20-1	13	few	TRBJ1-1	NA	CSASVRGAGEAFF	TGCAGTGCTAGTGTTAGGGGGGCGGGTGAAGCTTTCTTT
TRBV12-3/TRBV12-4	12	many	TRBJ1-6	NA	CASSPGSSPLHF	TGTGCCAGCAGTCCGGGGAGTTCCCCCCTCCACTTT
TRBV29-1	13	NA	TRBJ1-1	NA	CSVEQGMNTDAFF	TGCAGCGTCGAACAGGGTATGAACACTGATGCTTTCTTT
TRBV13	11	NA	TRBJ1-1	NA	CASRLGYQAFF	TGTGCCAGCAGGCTCGGTTACCAGGCTTTCTTT
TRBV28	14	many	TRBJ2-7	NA	CASSLPLGAREQYF	TGTGCCAGCAGTCTACCTTTAGGGGCTCGGGAGCAGTACTTC
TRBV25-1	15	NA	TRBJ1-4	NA	CASGSVGQNHEKLFF	TGTGCCAGCGGATCGGTCGGGCAGAACCATGAAAAACTGTTTTTT
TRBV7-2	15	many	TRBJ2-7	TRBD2	CASSISGGASYEQYF	TGTGCCAGCAGCATTAGCGGGGGGGCATCCTACGAGCAGTACTTC
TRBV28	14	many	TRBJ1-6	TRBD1	CASTRGDRNSPLHF	TGTGCCAGCACCAGAGGGGACAGAAATTCACCCCTCCACTTT
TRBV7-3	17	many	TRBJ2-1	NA	CASSLLPGLGGYNEQFF	TGTGCCAGCAGCTTACTCCCGGGGCTAGGTGGCTACAATGAGCAGTTCTTC
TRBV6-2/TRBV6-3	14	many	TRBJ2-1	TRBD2	CASGLAGGINEQFF	TGTGCCAGCGGCTTAGCGGGGGGCATCAATGAGCAGTTCTTC
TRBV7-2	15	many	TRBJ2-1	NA	CASSYGTQGWGEQFF	TGTGCCAGCAGCTACGGGACTCAAGGGTGGGGTGAGCAGTTCTTC
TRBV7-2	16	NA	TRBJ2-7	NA	CASSFPPGFGAYVQYF	TGTGCCAGCAGCTTTCCGCCGGGCTTTGGGGCCTACGTGCAGTACTTC
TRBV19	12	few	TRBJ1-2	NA	CASSISVYGYTF	TGTGCCAGTAGTATTTCCGTCTATGGCTACACCTTC
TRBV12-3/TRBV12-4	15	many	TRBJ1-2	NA	CASSRSHRPGYGYTF	TGTGCCAGCAGTCGCTCCCACAGGCCGGGCTATGGCTACACCTTC
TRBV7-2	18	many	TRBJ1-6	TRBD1	CASSKFNPGQGINSPLHF	TGTGCCAGCAGCAAATTTAATCCGGGACAGGGGATCAATTCACCCCTCCACTTT
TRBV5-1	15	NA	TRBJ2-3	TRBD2	CASSLALAGGDTQYF	TGCGCCAGCAGCTTGGCCTTAGCGGGAGGAGATACGCAGTATTTT
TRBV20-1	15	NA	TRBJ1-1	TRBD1	CSARKGQGAGTEAFF	TGCAGTGCTAGAAAGGGACAGGGGGCAGGCACTGAAGCTTTCTTT
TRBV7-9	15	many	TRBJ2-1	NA	CASSLGSYTHNEQFF	TGTGCCAGCAGCTTAGGGAGCTATACCCACAATGAGCAGTTCTTC
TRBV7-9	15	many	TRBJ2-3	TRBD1	CASSWGQGITDTQYF	TGTGCCAGCAGCTGGGGACAGGGGATCACAGATACGCAGTATTTT
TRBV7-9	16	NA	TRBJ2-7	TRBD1	CASSQLPGTGAYEQYF	TGTGCCAGCAGCCAGCTGCCCGGGACAGGGGCCTACGAGCAGTACTTC